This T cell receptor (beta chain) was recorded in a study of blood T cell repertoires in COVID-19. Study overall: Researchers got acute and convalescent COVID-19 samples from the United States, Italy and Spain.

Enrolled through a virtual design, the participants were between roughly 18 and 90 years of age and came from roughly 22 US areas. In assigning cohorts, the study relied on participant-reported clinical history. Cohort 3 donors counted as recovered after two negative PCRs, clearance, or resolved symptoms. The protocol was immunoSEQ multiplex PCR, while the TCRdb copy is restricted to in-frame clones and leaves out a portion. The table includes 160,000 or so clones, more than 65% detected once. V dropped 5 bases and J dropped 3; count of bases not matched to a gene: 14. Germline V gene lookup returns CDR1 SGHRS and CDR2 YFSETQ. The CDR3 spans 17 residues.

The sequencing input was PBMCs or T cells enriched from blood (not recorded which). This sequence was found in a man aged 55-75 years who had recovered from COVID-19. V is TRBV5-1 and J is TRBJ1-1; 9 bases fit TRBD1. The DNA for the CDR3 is TGCGCCAGCAGATTGACCGGGACAGGGCGCGGGGACACTGAAGCTTTCTTT. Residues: CASRLTGTGRGDTEAFF.